This entry features one T cell receptor beta chain sequence. Its antigen is not identified. The record originates from a study of cytomegalovirus exposure and HLA in healthy donors. Whole-study findings and limits: Previously analyzed data showed that most TCR beta V segments were productive at a frequency of about 90% or about 30%. Equally common other TCR beta chains were less clonally expanded than HLA-associated ones, a later analysis found. Roughly uniform depth of sequencing across donors was assumed in presence/absence analyses.

Unmatched junction bases numbered 8, after V lost 4 bases and J lost 5 bases. Germline CDR1 and CDR2: SGDLS and YYNGEE. The CDR3 length is 14 residues. PCR employed 60 Vbeta and 13 Jbeta primers. Methods used by the authors: Among the unique TCR beta chains that a later analysis counted, about 79 million in all, some 10 million were shared. Profiling relied on immunoSEQ multiplex PCR, and the TCRdb table lists in-frame clones only, not all of them. V and J calls and clone size come straight from that table; D and trimming were deduced from the DNA. The table includes hundreds of thousands of clones, about 90% detected once.

Material: PBMCs. J is TRBJ2-5 and V is TRBV9; 7 nucleotides agree with TRBD1. The origin of this receptor is a woman aged 18-29 years in good health and CMV-seronegative. In nucleotides, the CDR3 is TGTGCCAGCAGCATACAGGGGCGGTCGGAGACCCAGTACTTC. Translating gives CASSIQGRSETQYF.